This entry lists 22 T cell receptor beta chains sequenced from one sample in a study of T cell clonality in common variable immunodeficiency. Findings and caveats of the study: Reportedly, TCR beta sequences from common variable immunodeficiency showed fewer deletions and N-nucleotide insertions.

This table comes from immunoSEQ multiplex PCR, and its TCRdb copy is limited to in-frame clones, with some not included. The sample presents about 28,000 clones, none singletons. Their antigens remain unidentified. The sample was peripheral blood mononuclear cells. These receptors were collected from a human donor with common variable immunodeficiency.

There are a few counts of this clone. The CDR3 extends 3 residues past the end of the read, so its final part is completed from the germline J gene. V and J are TRBV7-9 and TRBJ2-7; a possible D gene is TRBD2 (5 bases). Germline V gives CDR1 SEHNR, CDR2 FQNEAQ (reference sequence). V was pared by 2 bases and J by 4 bases, with 15 bases between. CDR3 length equals 15 residues. The chain's CDR3 is CASSLMSGSAYEQYF. The CDR3 bases that were read are TGTGCCAGCAGCTTAATGTCCGGTAGCGCGTACGAG. The variable domain in full, completed from reference TRBV7-9 and TRBJ2-7, reads DTGVSQNPRHKITKRGQNVTFRCDPISEHNRLYWYRQTLGQGPEFLTYFQNEAQLEKSRLLSDRFSAERPKGSFSTLEIQRTEQGDSAMYLCASSLMSGSAYEQYFGPGTRLTVT.

At least ten counts were recorded for this clone. Coverage ceases 3 residues before the CDR3 finishes, and the germline J gene fills in the end. V gene TRBV6-1 combines with J gene TRBJ2-3; tentatively, D is TRBD1 (6 bases). The germline CDR1 and CDR2 sequences are MNHNS and SASEGT. With 4 bases removed from V and 1 base from J, the gap between germline ends came to 9 bases. The CDR3 sequence is 14 residues long. CDR3 bases read: TGTGCCAGCAGTGCCCGACAGGGCACAGATACG. Protein product: CASSARQGTDT. The whole CDR3 sequence reads CASSARQGTDTQYF.

This clone was detected many times. The CDR3 goes on 3 residues after the read ends, and that part is filled in from the germline J gene. The chain has TRBV19 and TRBJ2-1; 11 bases fit TRBD2. CDR3 size: 16 residues. In germline, CDR1 is LNHDA, CDR2 SQIVND (reference sequence). Trimming took 5 bases from V and 0 from J; bases not matched to a gene: 3. CDR3 amino acids: CASSDLAGGSYNEQFF. Incomplete CDR3 DNA: TGTGCCAGTAGTGACCTAGCGGGAGGCTCCTACAATGAG.

This clone was observed many times. The CDR3 goes on 3 residues after the read ends, and that part is filled in from the germline J gene. The chain recombines TRBV19 with TRBJ2-3, with D tentatively TRBD1 (5 bases). Germline V gives CDR1 LNHDA, CDR2 SQIVND (reference sequence). V lost 3 bases and J lost 2, with 15 bases in between. This CDR3 has 16 amino acids. Incomplete CDR3 DNA: TGTGCCAGTAGTATTATATCCGGACAAAACACAGATACG. Translation gives CASSIISGQNTDT. The whole CDR3 reads CASSIISGQNTDTQYF.

The sample holds many counts of this clone. The read finishes 3 residues shy of the CDR3 end, and the germline J gene is used to complete it. The rearrangement links TRBV5-1 to TRBJ1-1; 7 nucleotides agree with TRBD1. The germline V gene has CDR1 SGHRS and CDR2 YFSETQ. This CDR3 comprises 16 residues. The CDR3 protein is CASSMKAGGTGAEAFF. CDR3 DNA, as far as it was read: TGCGCCAGCAGCATGAAGGCAGGGGGTACGGGTGCGGAA.

This clone appeared a few times. From the germline J gene comes the end of the CDR3, since the read stops 3 residues before it. The chain carries TRBV11-1 and TRBJ2-5; TRBD1 is a possible D gene (6 bases). The V end lost 2 bases, the J end lost 5 bases, and 9 bases lay between the germline ends. Germline CDR1 reads SGHAT; CDR2 reads FQDESV (reference sequence). The CDR3 spans 13 residues. The CDR3 reads CASSLSGAETQYF. Incomplete CDR3 DNA: TGTGCCAGCAGCTTATCAGGGGCCGAGACC.

Ten or more counts support this clone. Sequencing ends 3 residues short of the CDR3 end; the germline J gene provides the rest. The V call is TRBV20-1, the J call TRBJ2-7; TRBD2 agrees at 8 bases. The J segment lost 4 bases and the V segment lost 3 bases, leaving 14 bases of the junction unmatched. Germline lookup yields CDR1 DFQATT and CDR2 SNEGSKA (reference sequence). This CDR3 spans 16 amino acids. The CDR3 bases that were read are TGCAGTGCTAGTAGGCCGTCGAGCGGGAGTATGTACGAG. Translating gives CSASRPSSGSMYE. The complete CDR3 protein is CSASRPSSGSMYEQYF.

This clone was seen many times. The DNA read from the CDR3 is TGCAGTGCTCTCCAGCGGGCCACTAGCACAGATACG. Translation: CSALQRATSTDT. The whole CDR3 region reads CSALQRATSTDTQYF. This chain connects TRBV20-1 to TRBJ2-3; D might be TRBD2 (6 bases). The read finishes 3 residues shy of the CDR3 end, and the germline J gene is used to complete it. This CDR3 contains 15 residues. Per the germline V gene, CDR1 is DFQATT and CDR2 is SNEGSKA (reference sequence). V was clipped by 5 bases and J by 0 bases, with 15 bases between them.

This clone was detected ten times or more. The CDR3 protein is CASSSGLAGGGDTQYF. The CDR3 DNA, read in part, is TGTGCCAGCAGCTCGGGACTAGCGGGAGGCGGAGATACG. The chain has TRBV5-4 and TRBJ2-3; TRBD2 matches at 15 bases. With the read ending 3 residues before the CDR3 end, the germline J gene is used to fill in that end. The V and J ends lost 3 bases and 5 bases, in that order; junction bases with no gene match: 4. Germline V gene lookup returns CDR1 SGHNT and CDR2 YYREEE (reference sequence). This CDR3 is 16 amino acids long.

Concerning this clone: The read gets to within 3 residues of the CDR3 end, and the germline J gene fills in the rest. The chain recombines TRBV20-1 with TRBJ2-7; 8 bases fit TRBD1. Per the germline V gene, CDR1 is DFQATT and CDR2 is SNEGSKA (reference sequence). Trimming removed 5 bases from V and 5 bases from J; junction bases left unmatched: 14. The CDR3 extends over 15 amino acids. The CDR3 DNA, read in part, is TGCAGTGCTGCCTCGGACAGGGTTCCAGTCGACGAG. Its translation: CSAASDRVPVDE. The entire CDR3 reads CSAASDRVPVDEQYF.

Regarding this clone: Read data end 3 residues before the CDR3 end; the end is taken from the germline J gene. This chain joins TRBV7-2 and TRBJ2-3; D call uncertain. This CDR3 is built from 13 residues. CDR1 is SGHTA, CDR2 FQGNSA, per germline. Trimming cost V 1 base and J 4 bases, with 6 bases left between them. This chain's CDR3 is CASSLGAPDTQYF. CDR3 bases read: TGTGCCAGCAGCTTAGGGGCCCCAGATACG.

About this clone: Coverage ceases 3 residues before the CDR3 finishes, and the germline J gene fills in the end. This chain links TRBV7-1 with TRBJ1-3; TRBD1 matches at 10 bases. TRBV7-1 is an ORF for which the function is uncertain. The CDR3 runs 22 residues. V lost 3 bases to trimming and J lost 0 bases; unmatched junction nucleotides: 20. The CDR3: CASSSTDAGTGAPFFSGNTIYF. The sequenced CDR3 bases are TGTGCCAGCAGCTCTACGGACGCCGGGACAGGGGCTCCCTTCTTCTCTGGAAACACC.

With regard to this clone: The read comes to an end 3 residues before the CDR3 does, leaving the germline J gene to fill in the end. The rearrangement joins TRBV7-2 to TRBJ2-1; the D is unclear. Trimming shortened V by 5 bases and J by 6 bases, and 17 bases separated the two germline ends. In germline, CDR1 is SGHTA, CDR2 FQGNSA. The CDR3 spans 15 residues. CDR3 region: CASSPPWPASNEQFF. The sequenced part of the CDR3 DNA is TGTGCCAGCAGCCCTCCGTGGCCTGCTAGCAATGAG.

A remark on this clone: From the germline J gene comes the end of the CDR3, since the read stops 3 residues before it. The chain couples TRBV5-1 to TRBJ2-7; D uncertain. From germline, CDR1 is SGHRS and CDR2 YFSETQ. This CDR3 is built from 12 residues. With 4 bases removed from V and 2 bases from J, the gap between germline ends came to 7 bases. CDR3 DNA, as far as it was read: TGCGCCAGCAGCCCTGACACCTACGAG. Residues: CASSPDTYE. Given in full, the CDR3 is CASSPDTYEQYF. The variable domain in full, completed from reference TRBV5-1 and TRBJ2-7, reads KAGVTQTPRYLIKTRGQQVTLSCSPISGHRSVSWYQQTPGQGLQFLFEYFSETQRNKGNFPGRFSGRQFSNSRSEMNVSTLELGDSALYLCASSPDTYEQYFGPGTRLTVT.

This clone occurred many times. The read terminates 3 residues before the CDR3 end, so the remaining end is supplied by the germline J gene. The chain joins TRBV19 to TRBJ2-7, with TRBD2 matching 12 bases. CDR3 size: 19 residues. V lost 1 base, J lost 1 base, and 11 bases stayed unmatched. Germline V gene lookup returns CDR1 LNHDA and CDR2 SQIVND (reference sequence). CDR3 protein: CASSIVLPGTSGWSYEQYF. The part of the CDR3 DNA that was read is TGTGCCAGTAGTATAGTCCTACCCGGGACTAGCGGGTGGTCCTACGAG.

This clone was counted ten times or more. The read stops 3 residues short of the end of the CDR3; the missing end is completed from the germline J gene. The genes are TRBV6-1 and TRBJ2-7, with D possibly being TRBD1 (5 bases). V dropped 0 bases and J dropped 6 bases, with 9 bases sitting between them. The germline gives CDR1 MNHNS, CDR2 SASEGT. CDR3 size: 13 residues. CDR3 DNA (partial): TGTGCCAGCAGTGAAGCGCTAACAGGCGAG. The encoded protein is CASSEALTGE. The full CDR3 protein reads CASSEALTGEQYF.

This clone was observed many times. The junction departs from germline at one end; a sequencing error may be responsible. The missing CDR3 end, 3 residues past where the read stops, is filled in from the germline J gene. V usage is TRBV2 and J usage is TRBJ2-3; 13 bases match TRBD2. The CDR3 has 16 amino acids. Germline CDR1 is SNHLY and CDR2 is FYNNEI. The CDR3 reads CASTEGLAGVTDTQYF. Incomplete CDR3 DNA: TGTGCCAGCACTGAAGGACTAGCGGGGGTCACAGATACG.

This clone was observed at least ten times. Read data end 3 residues before the CDR3 end; the end is taken from the germline J gene. The J gene is TRBJ1-2, the V gene TRBV19; TRBD1 aligns across 10 bases. CDR1 is LNHDA and CDR2 is SQIVND in the germline V gene (reference sequence). J was trimmed by 2 bases and V by 4 bases; bases with no gene match: 1. The CDR3 length is 14 residues. The covered CDR3 bases are TGTGCCAGTAGTACGGACAGGGGGAACTATGGC. Translated: CASSTDRGNYG. From start to end, the CDR3 is CASSTDRGNYGYTF.

Remarks on this clone: The read is 3 residues too short to cover the CDR3 end, so that end is filled in from the germline J gene. V gene TRBV18 combines with J gene TRBJ1-2, with D tentatively TRBD1 (5 bases). The CDR3 covers 16 residues. CDR1 KGHSH and CDR2 LQKENI come from the germline V gene. Trimming shortened V by 6 bases and J by 3 bases, and 20 bases separated the two germline ends. The CDR3 is CASSIAPTATYYGYTF. The DNA read from the CDR3 is TGTGCCAGCTCTATCGCCCCGACAGCTACTTACTATGGC.

Of note for this clone: The read finishes 3 residues shy of the CDR3 end, and the germline J gene is used to complete it. The genes are TRBV5-1 and TRBJ2-5; tentatively, D is TRBD1 (6 bases). Germline V gene data show CDR1 as SGHRS and CDR2 as YFSETQ. The CDR3 loop spans 14 amino acids. V was pared by 3 bases and J by 5 bases, with 14 bases between. Partial CDR3 DNA: TGCGCCAGCAGCTCCGGACAGTCGGGCGAGACC. Residues: CASSSGQSGET. The complete CDR3 reads CASSSGQSGETQYF.

There are a few counts of this clone. The read is 3 residues too short to cover the CDR3 end, so that end is filled in from the germline J gene. The J gene is TRBJ1-5, the V gene TRBV5-5; 9 bases line up with TRBD1. The trim removed 4 bases at V and 6 bases at J, leaving 5 bases unmatched. The CDR3 is 14 amino acids. Germline V gene sequence: CDR1 SGHKS, CDR2 YYEKEE (reference sequence). The covered CDR3 bases are TGTGCCAGCAGCGCGACAGGGGGGAGTCAGCCC. This gives the protein CASSATGGSQP. The whole CDR3 is CASSATGGSQPQHF.

This clone was recorded a few times. The CDR3 goes on 3 residues after the read ends, and that part is filled in from the germline J gene. The V and J genes are TRBV19 and TRBJ1-4; D unclear. V was pared by 8 bases and J by 4 bases, with 11 bases between. Germline CDR1 is LNHDA and CDR2 is SQIVND (reference sequence). The CDR3 covers 13 residues. CDR3 in amino acids: CASGQSNNEKLFF. CDR3 DNA (partial): TGTGCCAGTGGCCAGTCCAATAATGAAAAA.